These T cell receptor beta chains were read from a single sample in a study of cytomegalovirus exposure and HLA in healthy donors. Only in-frame clones appear in the TCRdb table, and some are missing; sequencing was by immunoSEQ multiplex PCR. Of about 38,000 clones in the sample, around 86% were seen once. What was sequenced was PBMCs. These receptors were collected from a middle-aged woman in good health and CMV-seropositive. CDR3s include the opening cysteine and the closing phenylalanine or tryptophan. D genes are given only for firm matches. Clone size is given for some rows only: seen once, a few or many times, or a class if the clone is expanded.

cdr3_nt	cdr3_aa	v_call	d_call	clone_size	j_call
TGTGCCAGCAACCGAGGGTCGGGGTACCAAGAGACCCAGTACTTC	CASNRGSGYQETQYF	TRBV6-1	-	-	TRBJ2-5
TGTGCTAGTGGTAGGGGCAGCGGGGTTAGCACAGATACGCAGTATTTT	CASGRGSGVSTDTQYF	TRBV12-5	TRBD2	-	TRBJ2-3
TGTGCCAGCAGTCTCCAGACAGCCGCTAACTATGGCTACACCTTC	CASSLQTAANYGYTF	TRBV28	-	-	TRBJ1-2
TGTGCCATCGCTTTCGGGACAGGGGGCCACGAGCAGTACTTC	CAIAFGTGGHEQYF	TRBV10-3	TRBD1	-	TRBJ2-7
TGTGCCAGCAGCGTCCCTCCGGGACAGGGTAATTCACCCCTCCACTTT	CASSVPPGQGNSPLHF	TRBV28	TRBD1	few	TRBJ1-6
TGTGCCAGCACCCCCAGCGGGGCGTTCGATACGCAGTATTTT	CASTPSGAFDTQYF	TRBV11-2	TRBD2	-	TRBJ2-3
TGTGCCAGCAGTCGGGACAGGAGCTCCTACGAGCAGTACTTC	CASSRDRSSYEQYF	TRBV2	TRBD1	-	TRBJ2-7
TGCGCCAGCAGCCAAGACTCGGCAGGGCCCACAGATACGCAGTATTTT	CASSQDSAGPTDTQYF	TRBV4-3	-	-	TRBJ2-3
TGCGCCAGCAGCCCCGGGACAGGGGGCGGCGAGCAGTACTTC	CASSPGTGGGEQYF	TRBV4-3	TRBD1	-	TRBJ2-7
TGTGCCAGCAGCACGTGGGGGCAGCACCCATCACCCCTCCACTTT	CASSTWGQHPSPLHF	TRBV7-2	-	-	TRBJ1-6
TGTGCCACCAGCAGAGGTACAGGGATGAACACCGGGGAGCTGTTTTTT	CATSRGTGMNTGELFF	TRBV15	-	-	TRBJ2-2
TGTGCCAGCAGCCTCGCGAACTACGTCGAAGAGACCCAGTACTTC	CASSLANYVEETQYF	TRBV7-9	-	-	TRBJ2-5
TGCGCCAGCAGCCAGGGAGGAGGGCAGGGCGGGAAAGATACGCAGTATTTT	CASSQGGGQGGKDTQYF	TRBV4-1	-	-	TRBJ2-3
TGTGCCAGCAGTGGACAGGTGTACACTGAAGCTTTCTTT	CASSGQVYTEAFF	TRBV6-5	TRBD1	-	TRBJ1-1
TGTGCCAGCAGCCAAACCCTGATAATGAGGGAAGATGGCTACACCTTC	CASSQTLIMREDGYTF	TRBV2	-	-	TRBJ1-2
TGTGCCAGCAGCCAAGGGACTACCCCTAGCACAGATACGCAGTATTTT	CASSQGTTPSTDTQYF	TRBV4-2	-	-	TRBJ2-3
TGTGCCAGCAGCACCTTCTCAGGGGAAGGGACTGAAGCTTTCTTT	CASSTFSGEGTEAFF	TRBV5-6	-	few	TRBJ1-1